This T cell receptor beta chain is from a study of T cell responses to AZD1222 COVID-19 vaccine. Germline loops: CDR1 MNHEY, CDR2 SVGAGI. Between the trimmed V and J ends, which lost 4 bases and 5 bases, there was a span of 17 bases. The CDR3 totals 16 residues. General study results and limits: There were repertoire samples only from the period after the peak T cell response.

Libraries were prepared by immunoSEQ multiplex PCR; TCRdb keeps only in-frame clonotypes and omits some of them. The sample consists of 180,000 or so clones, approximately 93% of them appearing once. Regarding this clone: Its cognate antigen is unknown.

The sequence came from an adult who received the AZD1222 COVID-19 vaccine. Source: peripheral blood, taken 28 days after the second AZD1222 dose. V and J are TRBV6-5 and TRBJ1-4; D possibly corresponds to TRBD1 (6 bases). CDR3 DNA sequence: TGTGCCAGCAGTTTCGACAGGAAGGTAGCCAATGAAAAACTGTTTTTT. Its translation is CASSFDRKVANEKLFF.